The 8 T cell receptor beta chains below come from one sample, sequenced in a study of T-cell memory formation after mild COVID-19. TCRdb recomputed calls from the 5' RACE reads with MiXCR, one row per CDR3 protein. The repertoire holds around 300,000 distinct CDR3 sequences, 15% to 20% seen once, with around 21% in the top ten. Material: PBMCs or a T cell subset sorted from them (not recorded which). All receptors come from a man between 18 and 29 years old who had mild COVID-19 (a few samples of this study predate the infection). Cell type and time point are not known.

This clonotype was counted only a few times. The V and J genes are TRBV9 and TRBJ1-2, with 7 positions matching TRBD1. V was pared by 3 bases and J by 4 bases, with 6 bases of the junction left unmatched. CDR1 and CDR2 from the germline V gene are SGDLS and YYNGEE. The CDR3 sequence is 14 residues long. The CDR3 protein is CASSDRGGSYGYTF. For the CDR3, the DNA is TGTGCCAGCAGCGACAGGGGAGGGTCCTATGGCTACACCTTC. Full variable domain (remainder filled in from reference TRBV9 and TRBJ1-2): DSGVTQTPKHLITATGQRVTLRCSPRSGDLSVYWYQQSLDQGLQFLIQYYNGEERAKGNILERFSAQQFPDLHSELNLSSLELGDSALYFCASSDRGGSYGYTFGSGTRLTVV.

V and J are TRBV6-6 and TRBJ1-6, with 7 bases fitting TRBD1. This CDR3 contains 16 residues. The trim removed 2 bases at V and 7 bases at J, leaving 8 bases unmatched. Germline CDR1 is MNHNY and CDR2 is SVGAGI (reference sequence). The CDR3 here is CASSYPDRAVNSPLHF. The CDR3, as DNA: TGTGCCAGCAGTTACCCCGACAGGGCGGTGAATTCACCCCTCCACTTT.

This clonotype was seen repeatedly, ten times or more. The rearrangement uses TRBV28 and TRBJ2-7; no firm D call. With 4 bases removed from V and 2 bases from J, the gap between germline ends came to 15 bases. The CDR3 spans 15 residues. CDR1 and CDR2 (germline): MDHEN, SYDVKM. The CDR3 loop reads CASSSVEPTPYEQYF. The CDR3 DNA is TGTGCCAGCAGTTCTGTCGAGCCCACTCCCTACGAGCAGTACTTC.

V is TRBV7-2 and J is TRBJ1-1, with unresolved D. Germline V CDR1 and CDR2: SGHTA, FQGNSA. CDR3 size: 13 residues. The V end was cut by 1 base, the J end by 7 bases, with 10 bases between. CDR3 amino acids: CASSLVSGDEAFF. CDR3 nucleotides: TGTGCCAGCAGCTTAGTTTCCGGGGATGAAGCTTTCTTT.

The genes are TRBV15 and TRBJ2-2; a weak D match, TRBD2 (5 bases). Germline V gene data show CDR1 as LNHNV and CDR2 as YYDKDF (reference sequence). The CDR3 is made up of 14 amino acids. V dropped 6 bases and J dropped 0 bases, with 8 bases sitting between them. The CDR3 DNA follows: TGTGCCACCAGGACGGGATCGAACACCGGGGAGCTGTTTTTT. This encodes CATRTGSNTGELFF.

At least ten counts were recorded for this clonotype. The chain couples TRBV30 to TRBJ2-7; the D call may be TRBD1 or TRBD2 (5 bases each). V was cut by 6 bases and J by 1 base, with 13 bases left in between. Germline CDR1 GTSNPN, CDR2 SVGIG (reference sequence). The CDR3 runs to 13 residues. CDR3 DNA sequence: TGTGCCTGTCACCGGGACGGATCCTACGAGCAGTACTTC. It yields the protein CACHRDGSYEQYF.

This clonotype was counted a few times. This chain links TRBV6-2 or TRBV6-3 with TRBJ2-2; the D gene is possibly TRBD1 (5 bases). CDR3 length equals 13 residues. Germline lookup yields CDR1 MNHEY and CDR2 SVGEGT. V was trimmed by 2 bases and J by 7 bases, leaving 8 bases between them. The CDR3 DNA follows: TGTGCCAGCAGTTACCTAAGGGGCGGGGAGCTGTTTTTT. It yields the protein CASSYLRGGELFF.

This chain uses TRBV29-1 with TRBJ2-2; D is ambiguous. The germline V and J ends were trimmed by 6 bases and 2 bases, with 10 bases remaining between them. The CDR3 totals 13 residues. Germline V gene data show CDR1 as SQVTM and CDR2 as ANQGSEA. CDR3 DNA sequence: TGCAGCGTCCGTGGGGTTAACACCGGGGAGCTGTTTTTT. The encoded protein is CSVRGVNTGELFF.